These 6 T cell receptor beta chains share one sample of origin, sequenced in a study of CD8 T cells in ankylosing spondylitis (dated by TCRdb to 2017 to 2019). Library preparation used 5' RACE. The sequencing machine was an Illumina HiSeq 2500. The raw public data were reprocessed by TCRdb itself: fastp quality trimming at Q25, MiXCR clonotype calling, in-frame beta chains only. Each CDR3 protein appears once, grouped with its most common genes and DNA. The sample table holds about 96,000 distinct CDR3 sequences, of which around 25% were seen once. The biggest ten clones account for roughly three fifths of the sample. The material sequenced was blood, either unsorted or a sorted T cell fraction (not recorded which). All receptors come from a male donor with ankylosing spondylitis or in good health (not recorded which).

This clonotype has a handful of counts. The CDR3 DNA reads as TGTGCCAGCAGTTCCGGTTGGGACAGGGGGCGCGAAAAACTGTTTTTT. This gives the protein CASSSGWDRGREKLFF. The chain combines TRBV12-3 or TRBV12-4 with TRBJ1-4; 12 bases map to TRBD1. The V gene end was trimmed by 4 bases and the J gene end by 8 bases; junction bases not matched to a gene: 8. The CDR3 is made up of 16 amino acids.

This clonotype was counted only a few times. The rearrangement links TRBV24-1 to TRBJ2-5; D might be TRBD1 (6 bases). This CDR3 has 15 residues. The germline V and J ends were trimmed by 0 bases and 5 bases, with 12 bases remaining between them. Germline V gene data show CDR1 as KGHDR and CDR2 as SFDVKD. The chain's CDR3 is CATSDLFGGAETQYF. In nucleotides, the CDR3 is TGTGCCACCAGTGATTTGTTTGGGGGCGCGGAGACCCAGTACTTC.

The V and J genes are TRBV12-3 or TRBV12-4 and TRBJ2-5; TRBD2 matches 9 bases. The CDR3 length is 17 residues. The V and J ends lost 2 bases and 2 bases, in that order; junction bases with no gene match: 9. Written as DNA, the CDR3 is TGTGCCAGCAGTTTAAGCGTTCGGCGGGGGGGTCAAGAGACCCAGTACTTC. This translates into CASSLSVRRGGQETQYF.

J is TRBJ2-3 and V is TRBV7-9, with D possibly being TRBD1 or TRBD2 (6 bases each). There are 14 residues in the CDR3. V gave up 5 bases and J gave up 5 bases, with 14 bases separating them. Looked up from germline, CDR1 is SEHNR and CDR2 is FQNEAQ (reference sequence). The CDR3 loop reads CASSEVGGLDTQYF. The CDR3 DNA reads TGTGCCAGCAGCGAGGTGGGGGGCCTAGATACGCAGTATTTT.

In this sample, this clonotype turned up a few times. The rearrangement joins TRBV5-1 to TRBJ1-2, with D uncertain. Trimming removed 5 bases from V and 4 bases from J, with 15 bases in between. The CDR3 totals 14 residues. Germline lookup yields CDR1 SGHRS and CDR2 YFSETQ. CDR3 protein: CASRVRGVGYGYTF. DNA of the CDR3: TGCGCCAGCAGAGTTCGTGGGGTTGGCTATGGCTACACCTTC.

This clonotype was seen a few times. This chain uses TRBV7-2 with TRBJ2-3; D tentatively fits TRBD1 or TRBD2 (5 bases each). Trimming took off 3 bases at V and 1 base at J, with 8 bases between the two ends. The CDR3 loop spans 14 amino acids. CDR1 is SGHTA and CDR2 is FQGNSA in the germline V gene. CDR3 sequence: CASSFGDRTDTQYF. As DNA, the CDR3 is TGTGCCAGCAGCTTCGGGGACCGCACAGATACGCAGTATTTT.